The sequence of this T cell receptor (beta chain) was determined in a study of blood T cell repertoires in COVID-19. For the study at large: The cDNA or gDNA used as material had been derived from T cells, B-cell-depleted T cells, or PBMCs.

How the authors handled the data: Reference gene primers were amplified, and this amplification served to estimate nucleated cell counts. Using immunoSEQ multiplex PCR, the repertoire was profiled, and TCRdb retains in-frame clones only, with some absent. The DNA gave D and trimming, while V, J and clone size come from that table. The repertoire includes 23,000 or so clones, approximately 94% of them detected once, and less than 4.5% sits in the top ten. The CDR3 covers 14 residues. Germline V CDR1 and CDR2: MDHEN, SYDVKM. Trimming took 5 bases from V and 7 from J, leaving 17 bases between them. Input material: peripheral blood. The chain couples TRBV28 to TRBJ1-2; possibly TRBD1 for D (6 bases). The origin of this receptor is a woman aged 45-65 years with active COVID-19. The CDR3 loop reads CASSPLGQSRGYTF. The CDR3 DNA is TGTGCCAGCAGTCCCCTCGGACAGTCACGTGGCTACACCTTC.